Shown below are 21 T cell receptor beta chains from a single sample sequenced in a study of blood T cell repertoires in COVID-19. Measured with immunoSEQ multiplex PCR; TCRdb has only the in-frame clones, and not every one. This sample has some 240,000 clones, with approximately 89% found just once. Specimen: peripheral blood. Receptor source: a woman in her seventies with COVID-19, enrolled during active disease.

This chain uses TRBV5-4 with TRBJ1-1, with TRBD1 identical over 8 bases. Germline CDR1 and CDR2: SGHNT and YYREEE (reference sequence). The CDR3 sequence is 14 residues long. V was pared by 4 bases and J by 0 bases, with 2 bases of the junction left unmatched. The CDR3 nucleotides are TGTGCCAGCAGCACGACAGGGGTGAACACTGAAGCTTTCTTT. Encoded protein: CASSTTGVNTEAFF.

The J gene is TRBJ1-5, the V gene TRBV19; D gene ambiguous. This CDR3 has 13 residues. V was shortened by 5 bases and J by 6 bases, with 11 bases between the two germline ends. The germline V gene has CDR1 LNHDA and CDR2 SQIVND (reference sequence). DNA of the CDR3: TGTGCCAGTAGTTCCATAGCGTCTCAGCCCCAGCATTTT. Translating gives CASSSIASQPQHF.

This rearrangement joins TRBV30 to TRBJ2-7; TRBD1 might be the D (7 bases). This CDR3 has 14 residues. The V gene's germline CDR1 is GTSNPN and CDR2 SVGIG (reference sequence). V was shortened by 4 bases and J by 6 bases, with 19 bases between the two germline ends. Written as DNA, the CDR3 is TGTGCCTGGACCCATGGGGCTCAGGGGGGCGAGCAGTACTTC. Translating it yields CAWTHGAQGGEQYF.

CDR3 in amino acids: CASSLGTGGDRGSRYGYTF. The CDR3 region has the DNA TGTGCCAGCAGCTTAGGGACAGGGGGCGATAGGGGCTCGCGCTATGGCTACACCTTC. J is TRBJ1-2 and V is TRBV7-9; 11 bases fit TRBD1. J lost 4 bases, V lost 1 base, and 14 bases had no gene match. Germline values: CDR1 SEHNR, CDR2 FQNEAQ (reference sequence). The CDR3 extends over 19 amino acids.

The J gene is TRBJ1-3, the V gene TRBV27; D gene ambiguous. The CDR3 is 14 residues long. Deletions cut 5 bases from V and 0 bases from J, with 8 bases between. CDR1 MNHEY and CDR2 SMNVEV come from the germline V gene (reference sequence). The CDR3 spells CASSPRSSGNTIYF. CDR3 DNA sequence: TGTGCCAGCAGTCCGAGGAGCTCTGGAAACACCATATATTTT.

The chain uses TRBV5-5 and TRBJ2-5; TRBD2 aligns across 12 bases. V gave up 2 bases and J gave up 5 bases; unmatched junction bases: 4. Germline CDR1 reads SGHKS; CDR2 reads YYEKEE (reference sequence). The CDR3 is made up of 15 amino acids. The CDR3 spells CASSLGLAGYETQYF. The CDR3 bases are TGTGCCAGCAGCTTAGGACTAGCGGGATATGAGACCCAGTACTTC.

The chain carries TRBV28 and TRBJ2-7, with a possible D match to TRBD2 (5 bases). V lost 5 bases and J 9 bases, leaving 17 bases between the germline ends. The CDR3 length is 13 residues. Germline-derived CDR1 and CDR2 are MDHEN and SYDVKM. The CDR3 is CASSPTGNLRQYF. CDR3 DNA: TGTGCCAGCAGTCCAACCGGGAACTTAAGGCAGTACTTC.

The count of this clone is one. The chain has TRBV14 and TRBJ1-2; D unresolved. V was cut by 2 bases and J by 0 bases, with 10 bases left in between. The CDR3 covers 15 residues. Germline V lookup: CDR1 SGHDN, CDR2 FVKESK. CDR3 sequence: CASSQQGRANYGYTF. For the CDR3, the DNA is TGTGCCAGCAGCCAACAAGGGAGGGCTAACTATGGCTACACCTTC.

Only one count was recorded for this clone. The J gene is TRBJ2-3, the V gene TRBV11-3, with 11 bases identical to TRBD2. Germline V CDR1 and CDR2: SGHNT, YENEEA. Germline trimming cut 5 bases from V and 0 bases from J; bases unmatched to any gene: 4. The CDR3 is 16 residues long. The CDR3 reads CASSKGLAGSTDTQYF. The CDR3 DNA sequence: TGTGCCAGCAGCAAAGGACTAGCGGGTAGCACAGATACGCAGTATTTT.

CDR3: CASSRTRDFNNEQFF. DNA for the CDR3: TGTGCCAGCTCCCGCACTAGGGACTTTAACAATGAGCAGTTCTTC. The chain joins TRBV18 to TRBJ2-1; D possibly corresponds to TRBD2 (6 bases). This CDR3 is 15 amino acids long. Germline CDR1 is KGHSH and CDR2 is LQKENI. Trimming left V 6 bases short and J 5 bases short, with 17 bases between.

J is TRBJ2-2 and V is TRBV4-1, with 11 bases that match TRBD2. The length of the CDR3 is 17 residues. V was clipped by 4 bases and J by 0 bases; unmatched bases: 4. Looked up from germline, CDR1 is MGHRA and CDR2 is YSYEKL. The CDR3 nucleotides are TGCGCCAGCAGCCTCAGGACTAGCGGGCCGAACACCGGGGAGCTGTTTTTT. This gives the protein CASSLRTSGPNTGELFF.

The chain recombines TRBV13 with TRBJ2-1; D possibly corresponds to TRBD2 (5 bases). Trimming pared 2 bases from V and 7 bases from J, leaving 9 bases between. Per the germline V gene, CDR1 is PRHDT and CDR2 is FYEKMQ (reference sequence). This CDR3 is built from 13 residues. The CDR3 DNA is TGTGCCAGCAGCTTACGAGCGGCAAATGAGCAGTTCTTC. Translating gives CASSLRAANEQFF.

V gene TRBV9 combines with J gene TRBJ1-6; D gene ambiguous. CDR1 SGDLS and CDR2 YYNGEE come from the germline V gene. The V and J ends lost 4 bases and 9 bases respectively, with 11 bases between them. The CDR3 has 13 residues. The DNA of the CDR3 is TGTGCCAGCAGCATTAAATCCGGTTCACCCCTCCACTTT. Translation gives CASSIKSGSPLHF.

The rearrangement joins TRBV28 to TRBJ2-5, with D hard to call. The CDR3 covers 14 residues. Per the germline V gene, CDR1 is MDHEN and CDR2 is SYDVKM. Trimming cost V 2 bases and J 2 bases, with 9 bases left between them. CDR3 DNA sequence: TGTGCCAGCAGTTTAGCCCACAGTCAAGAGACCCAGTACTTC. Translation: CASSLAHSQETQYF.

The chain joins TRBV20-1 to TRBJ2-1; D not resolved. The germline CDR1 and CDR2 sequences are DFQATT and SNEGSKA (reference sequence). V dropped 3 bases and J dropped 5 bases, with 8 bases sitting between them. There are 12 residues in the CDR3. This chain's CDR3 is CSASFEHNEQFF. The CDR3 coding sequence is TGCAGTGCTAGTTTTGAGCACAATGAGCAGTTCTTC.

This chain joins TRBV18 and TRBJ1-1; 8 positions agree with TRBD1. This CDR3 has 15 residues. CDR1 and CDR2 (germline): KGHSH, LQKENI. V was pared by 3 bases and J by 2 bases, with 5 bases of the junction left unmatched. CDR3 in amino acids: CASSPTGTGNTEAFF. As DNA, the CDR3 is TGTGCCAGCTCACCGACCGGGACAGGTAACACTGAAGCTTTCTTT.

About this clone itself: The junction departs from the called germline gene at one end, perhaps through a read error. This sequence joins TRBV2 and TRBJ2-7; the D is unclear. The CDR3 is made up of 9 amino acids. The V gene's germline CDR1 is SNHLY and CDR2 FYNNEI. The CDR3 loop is CASSEARRF. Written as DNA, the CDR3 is TGTGCCAGCAGTGAAGCAAGGAGATTC.

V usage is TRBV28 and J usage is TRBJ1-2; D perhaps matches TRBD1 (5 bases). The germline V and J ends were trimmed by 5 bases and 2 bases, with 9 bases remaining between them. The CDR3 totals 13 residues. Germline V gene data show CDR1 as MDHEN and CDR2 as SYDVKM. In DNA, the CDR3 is TGTGCCAGCAGTGCCCCAGGGAACTATGGCTACACCTTC. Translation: CASSAPGNYGYTF.

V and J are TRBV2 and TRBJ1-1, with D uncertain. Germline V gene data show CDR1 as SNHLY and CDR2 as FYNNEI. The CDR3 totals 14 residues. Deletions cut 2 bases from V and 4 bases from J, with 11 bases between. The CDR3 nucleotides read TGTGCCAGCAGTGAATCGGGGTACGGCACTGAAGCTTTCTTT. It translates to CASSESGYGTEAFF.

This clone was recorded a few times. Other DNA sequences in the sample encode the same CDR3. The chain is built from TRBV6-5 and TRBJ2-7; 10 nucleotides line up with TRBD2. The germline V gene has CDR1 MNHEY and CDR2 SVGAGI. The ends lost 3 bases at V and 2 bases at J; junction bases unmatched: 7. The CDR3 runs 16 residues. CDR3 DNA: TGTGCCAGCAGTTATGGGCTAGCGGGAGTCGCCTACGAGCAGTACTTC. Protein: CASSYGLAGVAYEQYF.

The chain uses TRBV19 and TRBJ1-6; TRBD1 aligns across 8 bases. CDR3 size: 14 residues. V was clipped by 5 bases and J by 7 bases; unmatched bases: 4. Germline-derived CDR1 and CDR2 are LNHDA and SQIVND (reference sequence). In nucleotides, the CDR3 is TGTGCCAGTAGTTTCGGACAGGGAAATTCACCCCTCCACTTT. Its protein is CASSFGQGNSPLHF.